This T cell receptor (beta chain) was identified during a study of T cell repertoires in cytomegalovirus infection. The wider study: Recently identified HLA-C-restricted CMV epitopes and well-studied HLA-B-restricted CMV epitopes were used by the study. Public TCR beta signatures were indicative of both CMV infection and a matching HLA type.

Of note for this clonotype: Antigen specificity is unknown.

This CDR3 is built from 12 residues. V shed 6 bases and J shed 0 bases, with 6 bases lying between them. Germline CDR1 and CDR2: MNHEY and SVGAGI. Study-wide points: Clonotype analysis showed dominance of the ex vivo response by HLA-C-restricted CMV-specific TCR beta clonotypes.

One entry per CDR3 protein results from TCRdb running MiXCR on the reads. The sample includes hundreds of thousands of distinct CDR3 sequences, roughly 31% of them seen just once. This sequence joins TRBV6-5 and TRBJ2-7; D not resolved. The origin of this receptor is a human donor in good health (CMV status not recorded). Some clones in this sample may be carry-over from other donors' samples. Sequenced here: cultured CD8+ T cells from PBMCs, sampled from culture after CMV antigen stimulation. CDR3 in DNA: TGTGCCAGCAGACACTACTCCTACGAGCAGTACTTC. This sequence encodes CASRHYSYEQYF.